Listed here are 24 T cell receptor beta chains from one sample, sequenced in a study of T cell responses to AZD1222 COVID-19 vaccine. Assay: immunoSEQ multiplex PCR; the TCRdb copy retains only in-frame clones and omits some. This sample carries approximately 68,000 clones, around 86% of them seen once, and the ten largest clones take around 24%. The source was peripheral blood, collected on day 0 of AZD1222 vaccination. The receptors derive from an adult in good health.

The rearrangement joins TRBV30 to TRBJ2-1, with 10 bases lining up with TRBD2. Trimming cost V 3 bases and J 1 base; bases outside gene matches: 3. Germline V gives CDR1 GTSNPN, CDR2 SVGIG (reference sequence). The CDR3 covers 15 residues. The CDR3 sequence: CAWSGGLASYNEQFF. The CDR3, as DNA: TGTGCCTGGAGCGGGGGACTAGCGTCCTACAATGAGCAGTTCTTC. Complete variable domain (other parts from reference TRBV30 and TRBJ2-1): SQTIHQWPATLVQPVGSPLSLECTVEGTSNPNLYWYRQAAGRGLQLLFYSVGIGQISSEVPQNLSASRPQDRQFILSSKKLLLSDSGFYLCAWSGGLASYNEQFFGPGTRLTVL.

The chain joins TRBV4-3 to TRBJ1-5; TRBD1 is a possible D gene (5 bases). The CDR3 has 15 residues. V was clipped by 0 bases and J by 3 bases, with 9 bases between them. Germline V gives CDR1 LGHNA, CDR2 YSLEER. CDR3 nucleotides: TGCGCCAGCAGCCAAGATAGGACAATCAATCAGCCCCAGCATTTT. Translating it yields CASSQDRTINQPQHF.

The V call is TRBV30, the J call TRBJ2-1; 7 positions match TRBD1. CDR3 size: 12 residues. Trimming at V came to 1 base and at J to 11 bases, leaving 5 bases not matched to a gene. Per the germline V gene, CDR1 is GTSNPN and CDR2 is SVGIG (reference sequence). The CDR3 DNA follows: TGTGCCTGGAGTGCGGGGACAGCCCAGCAGTTCTTC. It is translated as CAWSAGTAQQFF.

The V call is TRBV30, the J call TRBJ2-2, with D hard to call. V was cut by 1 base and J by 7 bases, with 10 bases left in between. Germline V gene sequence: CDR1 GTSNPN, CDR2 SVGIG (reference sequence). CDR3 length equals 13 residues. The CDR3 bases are TGTGCCTGGAGTGCGTCTGCTGTCGGGGAGCTGTTTTTT. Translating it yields CAWSASAVGELFF. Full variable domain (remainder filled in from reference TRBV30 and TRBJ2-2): SQTIHQWPATLVQPVGSPLSLECTVEGTSNPNLYWYRQAAGRGLQLLFYSVGIGQISSEVPQNLSASRPQDRQFILSSKKLLLSDSGFYLCAWSASAVGELFFGEGSRLTVL.

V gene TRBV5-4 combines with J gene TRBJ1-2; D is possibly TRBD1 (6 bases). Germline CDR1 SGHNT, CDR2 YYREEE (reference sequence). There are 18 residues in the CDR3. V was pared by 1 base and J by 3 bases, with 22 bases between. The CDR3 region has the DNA TGTGCCAGCAGCTTGCGCGGGGCAGGGGCCCTCCCCTACTATGGCTACACCTTC. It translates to CASSLRGAGALPYYGYTF.

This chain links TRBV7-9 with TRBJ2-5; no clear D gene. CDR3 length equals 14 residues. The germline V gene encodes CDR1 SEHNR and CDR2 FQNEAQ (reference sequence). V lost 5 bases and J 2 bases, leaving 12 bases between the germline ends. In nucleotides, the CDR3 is TGTGCCAGCAGCATAGACCTCGCACAAGAGACCCAGTACTTC. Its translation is CASSIDLAQETQYF.

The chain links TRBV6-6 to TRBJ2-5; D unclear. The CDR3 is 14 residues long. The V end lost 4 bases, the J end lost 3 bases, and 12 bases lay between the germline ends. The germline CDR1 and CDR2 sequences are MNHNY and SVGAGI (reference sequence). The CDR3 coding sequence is TGTGCCAGCAGTTCCTCTAACCTCGAAGAGACCCAGTACTTC. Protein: CASSSSNLEETQYF.

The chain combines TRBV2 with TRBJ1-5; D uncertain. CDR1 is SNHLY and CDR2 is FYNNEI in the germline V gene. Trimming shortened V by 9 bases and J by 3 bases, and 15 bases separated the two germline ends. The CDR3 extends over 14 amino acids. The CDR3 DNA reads TGTGCCAGTTGCCCCGGGTTCTTCAATCAGCCCCAGCATTTT. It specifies CASCPGFFNQPQHF.

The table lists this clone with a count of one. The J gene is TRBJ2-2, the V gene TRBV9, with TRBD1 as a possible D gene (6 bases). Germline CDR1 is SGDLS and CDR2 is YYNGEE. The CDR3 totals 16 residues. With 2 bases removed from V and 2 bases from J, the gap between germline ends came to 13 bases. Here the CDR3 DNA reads TGTGCCAGCAGCGTCGAACAGGGTGGCAACACCGGGGAGCTGTTTTTT. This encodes CASSVEQGGNTGELFF.

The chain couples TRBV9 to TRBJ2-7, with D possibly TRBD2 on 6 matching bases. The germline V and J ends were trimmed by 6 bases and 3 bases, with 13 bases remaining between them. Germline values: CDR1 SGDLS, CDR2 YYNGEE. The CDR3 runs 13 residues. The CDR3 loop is CASTTPGSYEQYF. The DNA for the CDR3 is TGTGCCAGCACTACCCCCGGGAGCTACGAGCAGTACTTC.

CDR3 sequence reads: CASSVAGQGGNEQFF. The CDR3 DNA sequence: TGTGCCAGCAGCGTCGCGGGACAGGGAGGCAATGAGCAGTTCTTC. The V gene is TRBV11-2, the J gene TRBJ2-1; TRBD1 agrees at 9 bases. V was pared by 5 bases and J by 6 bases, with 8 bases of the junction left unmatched. The CDR3 runs to 15 residues. CDR1 and CDR2 from the germline V gene are SGHAT and FQNNGV.

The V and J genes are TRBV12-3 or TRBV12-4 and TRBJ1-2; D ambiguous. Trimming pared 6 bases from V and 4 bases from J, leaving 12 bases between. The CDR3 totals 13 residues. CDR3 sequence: CASSFAGGYGYTF. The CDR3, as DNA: TGTGCCAGCAGCTTTGCTGGAGGCTATGGCTACACCTTC.

The CDR3 reads CASRITGDTGELFF. DNA of the CDR3: TGTGCCAGCCGGATCACAGGGGACACCGGGGAGCTGTTTTTT. This chain uses TRBV11-2 with TRBJ2-2, with 7 bases lining up with TRBD1. This CDR3 contains 14 residues. Trimming removed 8 bases from V and 3 bases from J; junction bases left unmatched: 6. Germline CDR1 and CDR2: SGHAT and FQNNGV.

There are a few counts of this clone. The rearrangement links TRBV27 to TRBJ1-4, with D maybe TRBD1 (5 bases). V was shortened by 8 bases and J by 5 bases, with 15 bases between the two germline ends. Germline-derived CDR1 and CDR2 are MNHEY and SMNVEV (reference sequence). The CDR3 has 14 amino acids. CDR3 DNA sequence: TGTGCCAGCGCCCCCCGGGGGGGGAATGAAAAACTGTTTTTT. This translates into CASAPRGGNEKLFF. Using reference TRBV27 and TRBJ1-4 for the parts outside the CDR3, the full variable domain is EAQVTQNPRYLITVTGKKLTVTCSQNMNHEYMSWYRQDPGLGLRQIYYSMNVEVTDKGDVPEGYKVSRKEKRNFPLILESPSPNQTSLYFCASAPRGGNEKLFFGSGTQLSVL.

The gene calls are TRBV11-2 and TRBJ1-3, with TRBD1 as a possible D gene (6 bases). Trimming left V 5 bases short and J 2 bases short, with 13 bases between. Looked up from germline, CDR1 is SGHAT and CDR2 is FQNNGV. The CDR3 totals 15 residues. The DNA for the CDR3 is TGTGCCAGCAGCCTGACCACAGGGACTGGAAACACCATATATTTT. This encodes CASSLTTGTGNTIYF.

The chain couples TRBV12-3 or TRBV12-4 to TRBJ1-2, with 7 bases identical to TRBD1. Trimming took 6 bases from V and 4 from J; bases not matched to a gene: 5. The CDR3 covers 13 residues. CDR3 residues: CASSRGGGYGYTF. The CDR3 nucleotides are TGTGCCAGCAGCAGGGGGGGTGGCTATGGCTACACCTTC.

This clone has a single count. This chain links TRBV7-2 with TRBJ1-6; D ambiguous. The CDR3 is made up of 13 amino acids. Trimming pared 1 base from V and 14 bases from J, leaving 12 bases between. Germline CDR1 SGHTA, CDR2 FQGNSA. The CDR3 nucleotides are TGTGCCAGCAGCTTAGGCCCACCGGCAACCCTCCACTTT. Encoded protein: CASSLGPPATLHF.

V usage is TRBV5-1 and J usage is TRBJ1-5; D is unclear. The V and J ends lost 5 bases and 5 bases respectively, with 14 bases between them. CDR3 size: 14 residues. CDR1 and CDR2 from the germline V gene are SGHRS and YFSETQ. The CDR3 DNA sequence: TGCGCCAGCAGAAACCACTCAGGAGATCAGCCCCAGCATTTT. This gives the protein CASRNHSGDQPQHF.

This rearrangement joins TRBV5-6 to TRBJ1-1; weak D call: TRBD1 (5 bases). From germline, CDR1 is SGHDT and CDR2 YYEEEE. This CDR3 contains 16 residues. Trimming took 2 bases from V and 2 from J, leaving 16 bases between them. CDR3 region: CASSFRGWGINTEAFF. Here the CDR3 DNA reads TGTGCCAGCAGCTTCCGTGGGTGGGGCATCAACACTGAAGCTTTCTTT. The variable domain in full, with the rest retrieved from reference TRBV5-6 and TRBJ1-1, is DAGVTQSPTHLIKTRGQQVTLRCSPKSGHDTVSWYQQALGQGPQFIFQYYEEEERQRGNFPDRFSGHQFPNYSSELNVNALLLGDSALYLCASSFRGWGINTEAFFGQGTRLTVV.

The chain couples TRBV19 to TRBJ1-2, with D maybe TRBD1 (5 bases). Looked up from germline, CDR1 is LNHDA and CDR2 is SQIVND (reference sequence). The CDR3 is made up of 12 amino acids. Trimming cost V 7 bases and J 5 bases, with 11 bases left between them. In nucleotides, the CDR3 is TGTGCCAGTACCAGGGAGAGTTATGGCTACACCTTC. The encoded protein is CASTRESYGYTF.

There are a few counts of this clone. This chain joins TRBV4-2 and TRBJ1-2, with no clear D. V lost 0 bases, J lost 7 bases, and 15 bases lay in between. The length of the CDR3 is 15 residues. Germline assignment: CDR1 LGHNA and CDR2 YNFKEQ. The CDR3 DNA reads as TGTGCCAGCAGCCAAGACGTGACATATGCTAGTGGCTACACCTTC. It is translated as CASSQDVTYASGYTF.

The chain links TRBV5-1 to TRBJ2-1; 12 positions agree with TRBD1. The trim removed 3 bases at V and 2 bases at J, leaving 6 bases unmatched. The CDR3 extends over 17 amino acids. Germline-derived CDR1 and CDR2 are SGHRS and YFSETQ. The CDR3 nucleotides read TGCGCCAGCAGCTCAACCGGGACAGGGGGCGCCTACAATGAGCAGTTCTTC. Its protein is CASSSTGTGGAYNEQFF.

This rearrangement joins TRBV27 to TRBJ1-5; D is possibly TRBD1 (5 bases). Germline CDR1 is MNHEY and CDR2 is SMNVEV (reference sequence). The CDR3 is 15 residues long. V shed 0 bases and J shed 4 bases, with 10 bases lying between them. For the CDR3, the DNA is TGTGCCAGCAGTTTATCGGGGACTGGGAATCAGCCCCAGCATTTT. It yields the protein CASSLSGTGNQPQHF.

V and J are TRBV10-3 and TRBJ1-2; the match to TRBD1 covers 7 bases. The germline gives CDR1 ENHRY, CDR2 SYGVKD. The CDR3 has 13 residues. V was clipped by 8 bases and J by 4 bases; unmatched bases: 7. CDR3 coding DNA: TGTGCCATCGGGGGGACAGATCCCTATGGCTACACCTTC. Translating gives CAIGGTDPYGYTF.